These T cell receptor beta chains were read from a single sample in a study of beta chain features in type 1 diabetes. Profiled with immunoSEQ multiplex PCR; TCRdb holds only in-frame clones, not every one. The sample has around 190,000 clones; approximately 13% are singletons. Sequences were obtained from central memory CD4+ T cells from blood. The receptors stem from a woman between 18 and 29 years old in good health. Both conserved end residues are part of each CDR3. A D gene is named only where the DNA matches it firmly. Only part of the rows carry a size: once, few, many, or a class if the clone is expanded.

>TRBV4-3|TRBJ1-1|.|TRBD1
CASSQEGQGGWNTEAFF
TGCGCCAGCAGCCAAGAGGGACAGGGTGGGTGGAACACTGAAGCTTTCTTT
>TRBV28|TRBJ2-1|.|.
CAILGRERGNEQFF
TGTGCCATCTTGGGCCGGGAGAGGGGCAATGAGCAGTTCTTC
>TRBV5-1|TRBJ2-1|once|.
CASSLAENEQFF
TGCGCCAGCAGCTTGGCAGAAAATGAGCAGTTCTTC
>TRBV7-2|TRBJ2-7|.|.
CASSSLGRGYEQYF
TGTGCCAGCAGCTCCCTCGGGAGAGGGTACGAGCAGTACTTC
>TRBV30|TRBJ1-5|.|TRBD1
CAWSRDRGHLGNQPQHF
TGTGCCTGGAGTAGGGACAGGGGTCACCTGGGCAATCAGCCCCAGCATTTT
>TRBV6-1|TRBJ1-2|.|.
CASSAAQAPYGYTF
TGTGCCAGCAGTGCTGCACAGGCCCCCTATGGCTACACCTTC
>TRBV28|TRBJ1-2|few|TRBD1
CASSSRDRGKGGYTF
TGTGCCAGCAGTTCCCGGGACAGGGGGAAAGGTGGCTACACCTTC
>TRBV11-2|TRBJ2-3|.|TRBD1
CASSLGTGITDTQYF
TGTGCCAGCAGCCTAGGGACAGGGATCACAGATACGCAGTATTTT
>TRBV18|TRBJ1-1|.|.
CASSPRRTEAFF
TGTGCCAGCTCACCCCGTCGGACTGAAGCTTTCTTT
>TRBV28|TRBJ2-7|few|.
CASRALVKVYEQYF
TGTGCCAGCAGGGCACTAGTAAAGGTCTACGAGCAGTACTTC
>TRBV30|TRBJ2-1|.|TRBD1
CACLPRDRGSYNEQFF
TGTGCCTGTCTCCCCCGGGACAGGGGTTCGTACAATGAGCAGTTCTTC
>TRBV9|TRBJ2-1|few|TRBD2
CASSEVAGPRNEQFF
TGTGCCAGCAGCGAGGTAGCGGGACCCAGGAATGAGCAGTTCTTC
>TRBV19|TRBJ2-7|.|.
CASSIDLQRSTYEQYF
TGTGCCAGTAGTATAGATCTCCAGCGGTCGACCTACGAGCAGTACTTC
>TRBV2|TRBJ1-5|few|.
CASREDSSNQPQHF
TGTGCCAGCAGGGAGGACAGTAGCAATCAGCCCCAGCATTTT
>TRBV14|TRBJ2-5|few|TRBD1
CASSLYRGETQYF
TGTGCCAGCAGCCTATACAGGGGAGAGACCCAGTACTTC